Following are 11 T cell receptor beta chains from one sample sequenced in a study of cytomegalovirus exposure and HLA in healthy donors. The PCR had 60 Vbeta and 13 Jbeta primers. The repertoire was sequenced with immunoSEQ multiplex PCR; TCRdb's copy has only in-frame clones and lacks some. The sample lists about 89,000 clones; about 74% were seen once. The specimen was PBMCs. The receptors stem from a man aged 25-45 years in good health and CMV-seronegative.

V and J are TRBV5-5 and TRBJ2-1; tentative D call: TRBD2 (9 bases). The ends were cut back, 1 base at V and 0 bases at J, with 17 bases in the middle. The CDR3 has 18 amino acids. CDR1 SGHKS and CDR2 YYEKEE come from the germline V gene (reference sequence). The CDR3 loop reads CASSLRLAGTGSYNEQFF. As DNA, the CDR3 is TGTGCCAGCAGCTTGAGGCTAGCGGGGACAGGCTCCTACAATGAGCAGTTCTTC.

The V gene is TRBV5-1, the J gene TRBJ2-3, with 7 bases matching TRBD2. The CDR3 has 16 amino acids. CDR1 is SGHRS and CDR2 is YFSETQ in the germline V gene. V lost 0 bases, J lost 6 bases, and 10 bases stayed unmatched. CDR3 region: CASSLAGTKGDDTQYF. CDR3 in DNA: TGCGCCAGCAGCTTGGCCGGGACTAAGGGAGATGATACGCAGTATTTT.

This clone has just a few counts. This CDR3 is CASRNPRDRGSYNEQFF. Here the CDR3 DNA reads TGTGCCAGCAGAAATCCCCGGGACAGGGGGTCCTACAATGAGCAGTTCTTC. The rearrangement uses TRBV27 and TRBJ2-1, with 11 nucleotides matching TRBD1. Per the germline V gene, CDR1 is MNHEY and CDR2 is SMNVEV (reference sequence). This CDR3 contains 17 residues. The junction had 8 bases not matched to a gene; V was cut back by 6 bases and J by 1 base.

Details on this clone: Other DNA sequences in this specimen translate into the identical CDR3. This rearrangement joins TRBV18 to TRBJ2-7, with 7 bases matching TRBD1. CDR3 length equals 14 residues. V gave up 3 bases and J gave up 2 bases; unmatched junction bases: 4. Germline CDR1 KGHSH, CDR2 LQKENI. The CDR3 DNA reads as TGTGCCAGCTCACCCCCGGGACAGCCCTACGAGCAGTACTTC. Its translation: CASSPPGQPYEQYF.

The V and J genes are TRBV6-6 and TRBJ2-1; D gene uncertain. This CDR3 contains 13 residues. Germline CDR1 reads MNHNY; CDR2 reads SVGAGI (reference sequence). Trimming stripped 8 bases from V and 7 bases from J, with 15 bases between. CDR3: CASYYEAINEQFF. The CDR3 nucleotides are TGTGCCAGCTATTACGAGGCGATAAATGAGCAGTTCTTC.

The chain couples TRBV30 to TRBJ2-3; 12 nucleotides line up with TRBD2. The germline V gene encodes CDR1 GTSNPN and CDR2 SVGIG (reference sequence). The CDR3 has 19 amino acids. V gave up 0 bases and J gave up 2 bases; unmatched junction bases: 12. CDR3 DNA sequence: TGTGCCTGGAGTGTAGGGCTAGCGGGAGGGCGGGGCTACACAGATACGCAGTATTTT. Its protein product is CAWSVGLAGGRGYTDTQYF.

This clone was observed a handful of times. The chain is built from TRBV19 and TRBJ1-2, with a possible D match to TRBD1 (6 bases). Looked up from germline, CDR1 is LNHDA and CDR2 is SQIVND (reference sequence). The germline V and J ends were trimmed by 7 bases and 2 bases, with 8 bases remaining between them. The length of the CDR3 is 12 residues. CDR3 loop: CASTGANYGYTF. In DNA, the CDR3 is TGTGCCAGTACAGGGGCAAACTATGGCTACACCTTC.

The chain couples TRBV14 to TRBJ1-1; 7 nucleotides align to TRBD1. The junction had 11 bases not matched to a gene; V was cut back by 5 bases and J by 11 bases. This CDR3 contains 13 residues. CDR1 is SGHDN and CDR2 is FVKESK in the germline V gene. The CDR3 DNA reads as TGTGCCAGCAGCGAAGTCACCTCAGGGGGGGCTTTCTTT. This codes for CASSEVTSGGAFF.

This clone was observed a handful of times. The rearrangement uses TRBV6-4 and TRBJ2-3; D possibly corresponds to TRBD2 (5 bases). V lost 2 bases, J lost 2 bases, and 8 bases lay in between. The CDR3 extends over 14 amino acids. The germline V gene has CDR1 MRHNA and CDR2 SNTAGT. In DNA form, the CDR3 reads TGTGCCAGCAGTGACGGACTTGCCACAGATACGCAGTATTTT. It yields the protein CASSDGLATDTQYF.

This clone was recorded only once. The junction and the germline gene differ at one end; a read error may be behind it. This chain joins TRBV7-9 and TRBJ1-1; 7 bases line up with TRBD1. CDR3 size: 13 residues. The germline CDR1 and CDR2 sequences are SEHNR and FQNEAQ (reference sequence). DNA for the CDR3: TGTTCCAGCAGCTGGACAGGGAACACTGAAGCTTTCTTT. Its protein product is CSSSWTGNTEAFF.

The CDR3 protein is CASTLAGELHTEAFF. The CDR3 nucleotides are TGTGCCAGCACCCTCGCGGGAGAGCTGCACACTGAAGCTTTCTTT. The chain recombines TRBV6-1 with TRBJ1-1; D gene ambiguous. This CDR3 has 15 residues. CDR1 is MNHNS, CDR2 SASEGT, per germline. V shed 7 bases and J shed 3 bases, with 18 bases lying between them.